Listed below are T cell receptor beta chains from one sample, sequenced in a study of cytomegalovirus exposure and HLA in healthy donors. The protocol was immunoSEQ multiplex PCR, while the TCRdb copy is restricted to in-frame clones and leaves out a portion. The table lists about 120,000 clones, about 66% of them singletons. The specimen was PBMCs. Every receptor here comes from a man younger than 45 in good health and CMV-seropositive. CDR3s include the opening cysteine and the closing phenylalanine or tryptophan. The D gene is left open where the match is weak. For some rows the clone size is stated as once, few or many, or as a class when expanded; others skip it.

CASALWGVYGEAFF,TGTGCCAGCGCACTCTGGGGGGTTTATGGTGAAGCTTTCTTT,TRBJ1-1,NA,TRBV28,NA
CASSLRGSLAQHF,TGTGCCAGCAGCCTACGGGGGTCCTTGGCCCAGCATTTT,TRBJ1-5,few,TRBV7-8,NA
CASSPRGGLGGETQYF,TGCGCCAGCAGCCCTCGGGGGGGGTTAGGTGGAGAGACCCAGTACTTC,TRBJ2-5,NA,TRBV4-1,TRBD2
CASSGTPGLDADTQYF,TGTGCCAGCAGCGGGACACCGGGACTAGACGCAGATACGCAGTATTTT,TRBJ2-3,NA,TRBV9,TRBD2
CASQKTGRGAYEQYF,TGTGCCAGCCAAAAGACCGGGAGGGGGGCCTACGAGCAGTACTTC,TRBJ2-7,NA,TRBV28,TRBD2
CASSYSAGDNQPQHF,TGTGCCAGCAGTTATAGTGCCGGGGATAATCAGCCCCAGCATTTT,TRBJ1-5,NA,TRBV6-5,NA
CSVTATGIDTIYF,TGCAGCGTCACGGCGACAGGGATAGACACCATATATTTT,TRBJ1-3,NA,TRBV29-1,TRBD1
CASSPLVAFSSGNTIYF,TGTGCCAGCAGCCCTTTGGTAGCTTTCTCATCTGGAAACACCATATATTTT,TRBJ1-3,NA,TRBV7-9,NA
CASSPDREGLAGGLKTGELFF,TGCGCCAGCAGTCCTGACAGGGAAGGGCTAGCGGGAGGCCTTAAGACCGGGGAGCTGTTTTTT,TRBJ2-2,few,TRBV10-1,TRBD2
CASSPPEIVGAGELFF,TGTGCCAGCTCACCACCGGAAATAGTCGGGGCCGGGGAGCTGTTTTTT,TRBJ2-2,NA,TRBV18,NA
CSVEGQGVYNEQFF,TGCAGCGTTGAAGGACAGGGGGTCTACAATGAGCAGTTCTTC,TRBJ2-1,few,TRBV29-1,TRBD1
CASTLLPRTGAYEQYF,TGCGCCAGCACCTTATTACCCAGGACAGGGGCCTACGAGCAGTACTTC,TRBJ2-7,NA,TRBV5-1,TRBD1
CASSGHNRGLSTDTQYF,TGTGCCAGCAGCGGACACAACAGGGGGCTTAGCACAGATACGCAGTATTTT,TRBJ2-3,NA,TRBV7-2,TRBD1
CASSLGIRPREGYEQYF,TGTGCCAGCAGCTTAGGAATACGGCCCCGTGAGGGCTACGAGCAGTACTTC,TRBJ2-7,NA,TRBV7-6,NA
CASSPGAVLSYNEQFF,TGTGCCAGTAGTCCCGGAGCGGTTCTCTCCTACAATGAGCAGTTCTTC,TRBJ2-1,few,TRBV19,NA
CASSLLASGTYEQYF,TGCGCCAGCAGCTTGTTGGCTAGCGGGACCTACGAGCAGTACTTC,TRBJ2-7,NA,TRBV5-1,TRBD2
CASSRTGESEQYF,TGCGCCAGCAGCCGGACAGGGGAAAGCGAGCAGTACTTC,TRBJ2-7,NA,TRBV5-1,TRBD1
CASSVGYGGEAYEQYF,TGTGCCAGCAGTGTGGGTTATGGAGGTGAGGCCTACGAGCAGTACTTC,TRBJ2-7,NA,TRBV6-1,NA
CASRDRGETQYF,TGTGCCAGCAGAGATAGGGGGGAGACCCAGTACTTC,TRBJ2-5,once,TRBV2,NA
CASSLRLRNTEAFF,TGTGCCAGCAGCTTACGGTTGCGGAACACTGAAGCTTTCTTT,TRBJ1-1,few,TRBV7-2,NA
CATSRDGTGIDEQFF,TGTGCCACCAGCAGAGATGGGACAGGGATAGATGAGCAGTTCTTC,TRBJ2-1,NA,TRBV15,TRBD1
CASSSRDRVGGELFF,TGCGCCAGCAGCTCCAGGGACAGGGTTGGCGGGGAGCTGTTTTTT,TRBJ2-2,once,TRBV5-1,TRBD1
CASHSWDRVTDTQYF,TGTGCCAGCCATTCCTGGGACAGGGTTACAGATACGCAGTATTTT,TRBJ2-3,once,TRBV7-9,TRBD1
CASSRGTGTTYEQYF,TGCGCCAGCAGTCGCGGGACAGGGACAACCTACGAGCAGTACTTC,TRBJ2-7,NA,TRBV5-1,TRBD1
CASSVTDQPYEQYF,TGTGCCAGCAGCGTTACAGATCAACCCTACGAGCAGTACTTC,TRBJ2-7,NA,TRBV9,NA
CASSQEASGSWNEQFF,TGTGCCAGCAGCCAAGAGGCGAGCGGGAGTTGGAATGAGCAGTTCTTC,TRBJ2-1,NA,TRBV4-2,TRBD2